The following is a T cell receptor (beta chain) sequence with its context. The sample comes from a study of PD-L1 blockade in urothelial cancer. A spike-in of synthetic TCR analog templates was added to each PCR. Clones were sequenced by immunoSEQ multiplex PCR, and TCRdb holds only the in-frame ones, with some missing. Of 130,000 or so clones listed, around 85% are singletons. Trimming shortened V by 9 bases and J by 5 bases, and 15 bases separated the two germline ends. The CDR3 is made up of 13 amino acids. Germline lookup yields CDR1 MDHEN and CDR2 SYDVKM. Time point: pretreatment peripheral blood. The patients had locally advanced or metastatic urothelial carcinoma.

The chain combines TRBV28 with TRBJ2-3; D remains unclear. The sequence derives from a man aged 45 to 65 with urothelial cancer. The input for sequencing was PBMCs, taken around atezolizumab (anti-PD-L1) treatment. CDR3 bases: TGTGCCAGTCGCGGAGTTTCTGAAGATACGCAGTATTTT. Translating it yields CASRGVSEDTQYF.